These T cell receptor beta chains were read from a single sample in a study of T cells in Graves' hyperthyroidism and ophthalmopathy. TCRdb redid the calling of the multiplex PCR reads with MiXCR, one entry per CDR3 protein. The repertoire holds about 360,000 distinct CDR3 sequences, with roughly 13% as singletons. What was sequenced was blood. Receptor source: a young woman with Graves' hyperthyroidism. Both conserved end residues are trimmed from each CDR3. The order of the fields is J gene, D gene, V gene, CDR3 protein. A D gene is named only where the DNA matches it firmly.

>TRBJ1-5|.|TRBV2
ASSETTEEQPQH
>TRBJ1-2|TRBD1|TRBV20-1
SARETGEGYT
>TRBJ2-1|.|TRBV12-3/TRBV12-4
ASSLGSWLARSSYNEQF
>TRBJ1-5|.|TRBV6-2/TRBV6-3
ASSPRGLSNQPQH
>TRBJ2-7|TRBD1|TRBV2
ASSGRDRGREQY
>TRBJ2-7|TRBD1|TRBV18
ASSLLGQPHYEQY
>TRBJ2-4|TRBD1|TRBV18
ASSPFSGQGKNIQY
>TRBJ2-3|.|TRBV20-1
SARDQVSGDTQY
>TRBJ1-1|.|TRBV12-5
ASGPGVGTEAF
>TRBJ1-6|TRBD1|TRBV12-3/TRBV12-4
ASSFDRGRSLH
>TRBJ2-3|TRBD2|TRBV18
ASSPPGGGADTQY
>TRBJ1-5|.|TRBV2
ASSDASSNQPQH
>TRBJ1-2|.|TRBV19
ASSMWGQGDSYGYT
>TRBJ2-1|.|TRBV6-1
ASSLDPYNEQF
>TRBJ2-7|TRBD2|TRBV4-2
ASSQEGAGSGKSYEQY
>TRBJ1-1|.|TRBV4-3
ASSQDSPGGGMNTEAF
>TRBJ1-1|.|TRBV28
ASRGDSFYEAF
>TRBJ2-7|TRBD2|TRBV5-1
ASSLLAGGSPYEQY
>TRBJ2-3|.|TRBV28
ASSSPGTSTDTQY
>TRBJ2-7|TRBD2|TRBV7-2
ASSETSGGYEQY
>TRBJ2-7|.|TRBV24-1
ATSDNPWSGSDEQY
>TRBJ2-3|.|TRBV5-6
ASSSDSPPGDTQY
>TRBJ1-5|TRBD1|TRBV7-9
ASSSVQGAKGQPQH
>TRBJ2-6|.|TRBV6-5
ASSYGGAGANVLT
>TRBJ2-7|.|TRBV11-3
ASSLASESYEQY
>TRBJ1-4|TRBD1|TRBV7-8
ASSLELGQINEKLF
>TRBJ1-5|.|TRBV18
ASSPEGFYSNQPQH
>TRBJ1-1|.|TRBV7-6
ASSWKGNTEAF
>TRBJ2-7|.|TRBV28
ASGGGTNLNYEQY
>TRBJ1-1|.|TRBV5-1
ASSLYSDGPTEAF
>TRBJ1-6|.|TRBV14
ASSHTSSPLH
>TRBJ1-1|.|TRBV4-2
ASSQGVRDGDTEAF
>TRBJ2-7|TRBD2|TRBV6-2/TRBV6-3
ASSYRLAGEYEQY
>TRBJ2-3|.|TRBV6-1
ASSFWGLQGPTDTQY
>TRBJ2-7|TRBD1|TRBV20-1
SASPVGRGLSEQY
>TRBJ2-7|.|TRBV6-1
ASQLADSYEQY
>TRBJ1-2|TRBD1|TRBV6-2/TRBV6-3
ASLPQGARNYGYT
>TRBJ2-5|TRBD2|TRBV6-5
ASRITTSGRQRETQY
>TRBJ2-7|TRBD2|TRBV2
ASSQRTSGNYEQY
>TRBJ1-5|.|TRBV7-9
AIVSQGSNQPQH
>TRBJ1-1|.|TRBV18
ASSQRYPAGGNTEAF
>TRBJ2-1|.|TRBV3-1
ASSHLFTPEQF
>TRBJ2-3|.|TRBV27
ASSLSGHSNTQY
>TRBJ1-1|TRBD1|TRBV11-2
ASRQRQGALDTEAF
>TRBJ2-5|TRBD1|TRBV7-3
ASSKQGVGETQY
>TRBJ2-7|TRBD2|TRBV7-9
ASGREGGYEQY
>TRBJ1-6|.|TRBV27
ASSPGFTVDSPLH
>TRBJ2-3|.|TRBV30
AWSAYSTDTQY
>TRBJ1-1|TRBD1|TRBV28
ASRRQGATNTEAF
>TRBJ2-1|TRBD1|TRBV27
ASSWDSARGNEQF
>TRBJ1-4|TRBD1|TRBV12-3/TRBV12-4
ASNPKGRGHEKLF
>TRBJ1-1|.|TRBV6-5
ASSYAGRGPEAF
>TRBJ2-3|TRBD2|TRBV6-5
ASSLATSGGGDTQY
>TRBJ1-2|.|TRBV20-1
SARVGGGSSYGYT
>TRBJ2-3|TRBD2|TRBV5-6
ASRASTSGKIMDTQY
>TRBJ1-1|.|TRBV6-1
ASSELASLTYTEAF
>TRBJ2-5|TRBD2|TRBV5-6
ASSLVIAGDGETQY
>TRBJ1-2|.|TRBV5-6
ASSLARVPGGYT
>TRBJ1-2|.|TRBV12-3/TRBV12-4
ASSLRSRYYGYT